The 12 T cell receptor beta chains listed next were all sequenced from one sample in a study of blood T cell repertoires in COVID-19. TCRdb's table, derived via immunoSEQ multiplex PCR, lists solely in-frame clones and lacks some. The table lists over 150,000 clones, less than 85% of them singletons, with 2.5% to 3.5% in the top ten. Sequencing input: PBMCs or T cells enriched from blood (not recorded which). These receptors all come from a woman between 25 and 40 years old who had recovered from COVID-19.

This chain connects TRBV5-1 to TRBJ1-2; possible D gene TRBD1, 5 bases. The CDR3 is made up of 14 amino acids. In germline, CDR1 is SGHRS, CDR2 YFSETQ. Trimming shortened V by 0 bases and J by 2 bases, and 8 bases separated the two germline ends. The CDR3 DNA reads TGCGCCAGCAGCTTGGAGACAGTCAACTATGGCTACACCTTC. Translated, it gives CASSLETVNYGYTF.

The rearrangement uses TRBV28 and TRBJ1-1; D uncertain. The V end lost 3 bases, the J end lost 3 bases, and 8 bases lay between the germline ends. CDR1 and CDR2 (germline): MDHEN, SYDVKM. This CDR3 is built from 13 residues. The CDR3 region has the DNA TGTGCCAGCAGTTTGATCAGTGACACTGAAGCTTTCTTT. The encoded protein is CASSLISDTEAFF.

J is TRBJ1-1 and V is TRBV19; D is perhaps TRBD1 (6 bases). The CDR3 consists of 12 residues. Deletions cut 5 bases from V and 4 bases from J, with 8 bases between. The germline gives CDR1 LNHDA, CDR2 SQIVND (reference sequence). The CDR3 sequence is CASSFRGTEAFF. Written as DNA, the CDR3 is TGTGCCAGTAGTTTCAGGGGCACTGAAGCTTTCTTT.

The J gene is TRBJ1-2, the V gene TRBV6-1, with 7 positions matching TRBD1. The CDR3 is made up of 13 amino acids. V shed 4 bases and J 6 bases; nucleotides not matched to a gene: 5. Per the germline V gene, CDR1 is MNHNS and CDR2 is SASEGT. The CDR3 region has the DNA TGTGCCAGCAGTGCCCAGGGGGGCAATGGCTACACCTTC. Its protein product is CASSAQGGNGYTF.

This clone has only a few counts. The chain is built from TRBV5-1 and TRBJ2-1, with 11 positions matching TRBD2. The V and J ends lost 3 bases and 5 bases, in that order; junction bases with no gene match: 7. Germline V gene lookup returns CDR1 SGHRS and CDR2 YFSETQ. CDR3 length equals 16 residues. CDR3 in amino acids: CASSWTGTSGHNEQFF. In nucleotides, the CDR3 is TGCGCCAGCAGCTGGACCGGGACTAGCGGACACAATGAGCAGTTCTTC.

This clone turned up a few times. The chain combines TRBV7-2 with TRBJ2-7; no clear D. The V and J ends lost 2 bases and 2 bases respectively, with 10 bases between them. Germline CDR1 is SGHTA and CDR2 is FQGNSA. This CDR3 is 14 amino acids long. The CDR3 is CASSLRASPYEQYF. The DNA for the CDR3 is TGTGCCAGCAGCTTACGAGCGAGCCCCTACGAGCAGTACTTC.

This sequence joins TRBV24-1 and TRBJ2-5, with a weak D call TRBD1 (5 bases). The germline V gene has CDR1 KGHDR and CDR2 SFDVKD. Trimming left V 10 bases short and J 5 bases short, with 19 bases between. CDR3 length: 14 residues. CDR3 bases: TGTGCCACGGAAACCGGCGCAGGGAAGGAGACCCAGTACTTC. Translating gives CATETGAGKETQYF.

The CDR3 reads CASSTGHLEKLFF. DNA of the CDR3: TGTGCCAGTAGTACGGGACATCTAGAAAAACTGTTTTTT. The J gene is TRBJ1-4, the V gene TRBV19; D is possibly TRBD1 (6 bases). Germline V CDR1 and CDR2: LNHDA, SQIVND (reference sequence). Trimming took 4 bases from V and 8 from J, leaving 11 bases between them. This CDR3 has 13 residues.

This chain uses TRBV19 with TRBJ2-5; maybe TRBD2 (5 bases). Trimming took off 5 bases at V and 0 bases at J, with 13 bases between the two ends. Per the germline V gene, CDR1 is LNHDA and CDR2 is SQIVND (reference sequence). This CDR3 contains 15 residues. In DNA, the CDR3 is TGTGCCAGTAGTCCGTTTCTGACTAACCAAGAGACCCAGTACTTC. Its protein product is CASSPFLTNQETQYF.

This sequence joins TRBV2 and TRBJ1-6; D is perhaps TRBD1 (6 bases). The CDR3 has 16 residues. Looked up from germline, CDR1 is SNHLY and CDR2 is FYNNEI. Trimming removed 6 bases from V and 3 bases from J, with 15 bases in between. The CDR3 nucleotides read TGTGCCAGCAGAGACAGGCGAGCTATCTATAATTCACCCCTCCACTTT. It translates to CASRDRRAIYNSPLHF.

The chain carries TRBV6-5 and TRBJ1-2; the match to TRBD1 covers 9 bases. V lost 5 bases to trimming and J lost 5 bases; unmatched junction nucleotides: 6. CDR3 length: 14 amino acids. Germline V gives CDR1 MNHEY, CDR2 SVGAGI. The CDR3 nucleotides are TGTGCCAGCAGTACTCCCGACAGGGGGTATGGCTACACCTTC. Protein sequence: CASSTPDRGYGYTF.

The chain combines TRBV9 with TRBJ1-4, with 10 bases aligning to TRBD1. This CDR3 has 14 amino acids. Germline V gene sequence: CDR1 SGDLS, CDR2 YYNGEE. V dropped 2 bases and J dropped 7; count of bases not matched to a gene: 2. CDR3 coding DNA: TGTGCCAGCAGCGTGACAGGGGGCAGTGAAAAACTGTTTTTT. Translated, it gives CASSVTGGSEKLFF.